These T cell receptor beta chains were read from a single sample in a study of OX40 agonist ivuxolimab in advanced cancers. TCRdb's table, derived via immunoSEQ multiplex PCR, lists solely in-frame clones and lacks some. This table has about 89,000 clones, under 95% appearing once. The sample here was CD4+ or CD8+ T cells sorted from blood, taken in a trial of the OX40 agonist ivuxolimab. Source of these receptors: an adult with an advanced solid tumor such as melanoma, head and neck, liver or kidney cancer. The CDR3 runs from the conserved cysteine through the conserved F or W. The order of the fields is J gene, D gene, V gene, CDR3 DNA, CDR3 protein. A D gene is named only where the DNA matches it firmly.

j_gene: TRBJ2-7; d_gene: TRBD1; v_gene: TRBV18; CDR3nt: TGTGCCAGCTCACCAGGGACAGGGGTCTACGAGCAGTACTTC; CDR3aa: CASSPGTGVYEQYF
j_gene: TRBJ2-7; d_gene: -; v_gene: TRBV28; CDR3nt: TGTGCCAGCAGGGACTTCGCTATTTACGAGCAGTACTTC; CDR3aa: CASRDFAIYEQYF
j_gene: TRBJ2-7; d_gene: -; v_gene: TRBV6-5; CDR3nt: TGTGCCAGCAGCCGCCGGGAATACTCCTACGAGCAGTACTTC; CDR3aa: CASSRREYSYEQYF
j_gene: TRBJ2-1; d_gene: TRBD2; v_gene: TRBV15; CDR3nt: TGTGCCACCAGCAGAGATAACGGCGGGGGGGCCTACAATGAGCAGTTCTTC; CDR3aa: CATSRDNGGGAYNEQFF
j_gene: TRBJ2-7; d_gene: TRBD1; v_gene: TRBV29-1; CDR3nt: TGCAGCGTTTCCCCCGGGACAGCCTACGAGCAGTACTTC; CDR3aa: CSVSPGTAYEQYF
j_gene: TRBJ1-2; d_gene: -; v_gene: TRBV19; CDR3nt: TGTGCCACCTATACCGTCCAGCGAGGCTACACCTTC; CDR3aa: CATYTVQRGYTF
j_gene: TRBJ1-1; d_gene: -; v_gene: TRBV9; CDR3nt: TGTGCCAGCAGCGTAGGACCGAACACTGAAGCTTTCTTT; CDR3aa: CASSVGPNTEAFF
j_gene: TRBJ2-3; d_gene: TRBD1; v_gene: TRBV28; CDR3nt: TGTGCCAGCAGAACGACAGGGGTCCCAGATACGCAGTATTTT; CDR3aa: CASRTTGVPDTQYF
j_gene: TRBJ2-7; d_gene: TRBD1; v_gene: TRBV30; CDR3nt: TGTGCCTGGTCCGGGACAGGGCGCGAGCAGTACTTC; CDR3aa: CAWSGTGREQYF
j_gene: TRBJ2-3; d_gene: TRBD2; v_gene: TRBV5-4; CDR3nt: TGTGCCAGCAGTCCGGGACTAGCGGGGGGGCAAGATACGCAGTATTTT; CDR3aa: CASSPGLAGGQDTQYF
j_gene: TRBJ2-2; d_gene: -; v_gene: TRBV7-6; CDR3nt: TGTGCCAGCAGCCCCAGCCTACACTTGAACACCGGGGAGCTGTTTTTT; CDR3aa: CASSPSLHLNTGELFF
j_gene: TRBJ2-2; d_gene: TRBD2; v_gene: TRBV7-9; CDR3nt: TGTGCCAGCAGCCCACGCGGGAGTAGGGACACCGGGGAGCTGTTTTTT; CDR3aa: CASSPRGSRDTGELFF
j_gene: TRBJ2-2; d_gene: TRBD2; v_gene: TRBV5-4; CDR3nt: TGTGCCAGCAGCACCCAATCACTAGCGGGGGGGCCCGGCGGGGAGCTGTTTTTT; CDR3aa: CASSTQSLAGGPGGELFF
j_gene: TRBJ1-6; d_gene: TRBD1; v_gene: TRBV5-4; CDR3nt: TGTGCCAGCAGAACGGACAGGGGGGAACAATCACCCCTCCACTTT; CDR3aa: CASRTDRGEQSPLHF
j_gene: TRBJ1-5; d_gene: -; v_gene: TRBV7-8; CDR3nt: TGTGCCAGCAGCTTAGGATCAGGGGTCGGCAATCAGCCCCAGCATTTT; CDR3aa: CASSLGSGVGNQPQHF
j_gene: TRBJ2-5; d_gene: -; v_gene: TRBV25-1; CDR3nt: TGTGCCAGCAGTGCGGCGGGTGGGGCCCAGTACTTC; CDR3aa: CASSAAGGAQYF
j_gene: TRBJ2-5; d_gene: TRBD1; v_gene: TRBV30; CDR3nt: TGTGCCTGGAGTCGGACAGGGGGCGTGGAGACCCAGTACTTC; CDR3aa: CAWSRTGGVETQYF